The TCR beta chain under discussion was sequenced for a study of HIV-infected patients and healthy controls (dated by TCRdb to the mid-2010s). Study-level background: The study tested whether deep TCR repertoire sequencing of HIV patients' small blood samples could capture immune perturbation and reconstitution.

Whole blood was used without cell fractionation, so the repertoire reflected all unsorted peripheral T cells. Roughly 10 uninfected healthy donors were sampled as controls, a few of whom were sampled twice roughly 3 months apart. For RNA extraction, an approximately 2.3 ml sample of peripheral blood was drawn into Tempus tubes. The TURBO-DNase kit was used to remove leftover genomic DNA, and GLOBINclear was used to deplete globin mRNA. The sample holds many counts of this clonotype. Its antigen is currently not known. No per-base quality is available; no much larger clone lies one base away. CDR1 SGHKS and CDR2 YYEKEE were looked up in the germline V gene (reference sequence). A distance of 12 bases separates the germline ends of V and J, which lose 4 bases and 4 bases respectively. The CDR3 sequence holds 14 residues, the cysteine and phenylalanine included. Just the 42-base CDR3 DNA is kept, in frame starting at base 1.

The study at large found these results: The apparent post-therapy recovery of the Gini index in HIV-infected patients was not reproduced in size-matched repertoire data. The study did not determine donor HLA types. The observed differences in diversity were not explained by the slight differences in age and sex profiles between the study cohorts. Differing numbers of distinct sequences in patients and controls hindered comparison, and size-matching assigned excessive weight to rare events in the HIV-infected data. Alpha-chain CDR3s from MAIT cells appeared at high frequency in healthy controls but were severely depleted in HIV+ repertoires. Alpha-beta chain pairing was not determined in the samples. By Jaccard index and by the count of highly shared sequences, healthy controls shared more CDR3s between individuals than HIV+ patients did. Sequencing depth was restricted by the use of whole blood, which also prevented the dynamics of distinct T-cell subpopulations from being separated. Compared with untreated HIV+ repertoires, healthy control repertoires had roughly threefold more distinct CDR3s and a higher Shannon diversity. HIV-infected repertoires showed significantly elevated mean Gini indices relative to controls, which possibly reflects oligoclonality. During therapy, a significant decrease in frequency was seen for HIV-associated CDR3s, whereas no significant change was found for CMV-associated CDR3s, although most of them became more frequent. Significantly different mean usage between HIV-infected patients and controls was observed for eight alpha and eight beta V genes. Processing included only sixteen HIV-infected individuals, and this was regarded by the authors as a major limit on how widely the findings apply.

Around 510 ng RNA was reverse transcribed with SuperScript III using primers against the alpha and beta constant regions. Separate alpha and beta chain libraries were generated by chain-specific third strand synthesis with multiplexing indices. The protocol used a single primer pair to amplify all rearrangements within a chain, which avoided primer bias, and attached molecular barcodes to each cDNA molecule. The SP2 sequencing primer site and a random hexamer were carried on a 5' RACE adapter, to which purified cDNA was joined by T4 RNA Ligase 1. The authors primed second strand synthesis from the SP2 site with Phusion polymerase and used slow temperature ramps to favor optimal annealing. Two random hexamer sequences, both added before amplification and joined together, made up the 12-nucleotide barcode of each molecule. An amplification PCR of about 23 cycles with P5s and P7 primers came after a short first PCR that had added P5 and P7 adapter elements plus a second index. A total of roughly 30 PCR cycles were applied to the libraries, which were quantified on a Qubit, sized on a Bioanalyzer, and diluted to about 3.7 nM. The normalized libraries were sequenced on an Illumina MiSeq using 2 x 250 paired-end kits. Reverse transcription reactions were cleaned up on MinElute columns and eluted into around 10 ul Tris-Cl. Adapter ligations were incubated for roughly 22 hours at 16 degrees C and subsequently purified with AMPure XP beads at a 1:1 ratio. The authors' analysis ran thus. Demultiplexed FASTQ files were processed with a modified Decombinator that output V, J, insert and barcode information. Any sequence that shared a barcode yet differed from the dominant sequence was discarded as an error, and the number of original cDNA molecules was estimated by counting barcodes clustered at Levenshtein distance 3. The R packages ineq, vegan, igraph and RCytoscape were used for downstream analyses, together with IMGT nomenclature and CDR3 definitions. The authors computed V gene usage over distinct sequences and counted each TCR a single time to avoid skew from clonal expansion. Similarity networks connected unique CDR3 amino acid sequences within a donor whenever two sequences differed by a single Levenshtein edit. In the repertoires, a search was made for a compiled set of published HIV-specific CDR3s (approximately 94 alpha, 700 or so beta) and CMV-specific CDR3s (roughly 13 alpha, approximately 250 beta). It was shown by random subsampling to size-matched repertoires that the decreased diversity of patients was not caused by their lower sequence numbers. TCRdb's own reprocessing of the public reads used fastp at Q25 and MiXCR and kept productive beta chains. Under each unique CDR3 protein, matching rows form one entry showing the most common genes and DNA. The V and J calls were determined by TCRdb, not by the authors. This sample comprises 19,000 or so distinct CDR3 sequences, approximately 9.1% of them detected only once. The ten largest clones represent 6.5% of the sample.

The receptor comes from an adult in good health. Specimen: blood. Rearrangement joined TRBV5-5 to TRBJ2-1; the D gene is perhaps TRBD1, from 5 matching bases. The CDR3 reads CASSLDAGYNEQFF. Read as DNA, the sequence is TGTGCCAGCAGCCTGGACGCAGGGTACAATGAGCAGTTCTTC.